These 8 T cell receptor beta chains came from one sample sequenced in a study of PD-1 blockade in mismatch repair-deficient tumors. Assay used: immunoSEQ multiplex PCR; TCRdb lists only in-frame clones, some missing. The sample holds around 13,000 clones, 70% to 90% seen once. These TCRs are of unknown antigen specificity. Stated time point: identical roughly 10-day culture without peptide (control). The specimen was cells cultured in vitro, collected from a patient treated with pembrolizumab. The receptors were sampled from an adult with mismatch repair-deficient cancer.

The chain uses TRBV5-1 and TRBJ1-1; 8 bases align to TRBD1. Trimming removed 4 bases from V and 4 bases from J; junction bases left unmatched: 3. CDR3 length equals 13 residues. CDR1 is SGHRS, CDR2 YFSETQ, per germline. The CDR3 here is CASSIDRGTEAFF. The CDR3 region has the DNA TGCGCCAGCAGCATAGACAGGGGCACTGAAGCTTTCTTT. Drawing the rest from reference TRBV5-1 and TRBJ1-1, the complete variable domain is KAGVTQTPRYLIKTRGQQVTLSCSPISGHRSVSWYQQTPGQGLQFLFEYFSETQRNKGNFPGRFSGRQFSNSRSEMNVSTLELGDSALYLCASSIDRGTEAFFGQGTRLTVV.

V gene TRBV28 combines with J gene TRBJ1-1, with 8 bases identical to TRBD1. The CDR3 sequence is 15 residues long. With 8 bases clipped from V and 5 bases from J, the junction kept 13 bases outside the gene matches. Germline V CDR1 and CDR2: MDHEN, SYDVKM. The CDR3 protein is CASRSQGAPSTEAFF. For the CDR3, the DNA is TGTGCCAGCCGATCGCAGGGGGCCCCCAGTACTGAAGCTTTCTTT.

The genes are TRBV11-2 and TRBJ2-7, with TRBD1 as a possible D gene (5 bases). Deletions cut 4 bases from V and 7 bases from J, with 11 bases between. The CDR3 consists of 12 residues. Germline V gene data show CDR1 as SGHAT and CDR2 as FQNNGV. CDR3 coding DNA: TGTGCCAGCAGCTCCATCAGGGTTGAGCAGTACTTC. This codes for CASSSIRVEQYF.

The genes are TRBV5-4 and TRBJ2-5; 10 positions match TRBD2. TRBJ2-7 explains the end of the DNA better; the J call may be wrong. Germline CDR1 reads SGHNT; CDR2 reads YYREEE (reference sequence). The CDR3 extends over 15 amino acids. The DNA for the CDR3 is TGTGCCAGCAGGCCCGCAAGCGGGAGGGCCTACGAGCAGTACTTC. This translates into CASRPASGRAYEQYF.

The chain has TRBV6-1 and TRBJ1-2; no reliable D call. Trimming pared 0 bases from V and 5 bases from J, leaving 13 bases between. The CDR3 extends over 15 amino acids. Germline CDR1 MNHNS, CDR2 SASEGT. This CDR3 is CASSEAATGLYGYTF. The CDR3 nucleotides read TGTGCCAGCAGTGAAGCCGCAACCGGGCTTTATGGCTACACCTTC.

This clone turned up a few times. The chain recombines TRBV28 with TRBJ2-3; the match to TRBD2 covers 8 bases. The V gene end was trimmed by 6 bases and the J gene end by 5 bases; junction bases not matched to a gene: 10. The CDR3 runs to 15 residues. In germline, CDR1 is MDHEN, CDR2 SYDVKM. The CDR3 loop reads CASSRILLAGDTQYF. In nucleotides, the CDR3 is TGTGCCAGCAGCCGGATCCTCCTAGCGGGAGATACGCAGTATTTT.

This clone was counted only a few times. The chain joins TRBV7-9 to TRBJ2-1; 10 bases agree with TRBD2. V lost 5 bases and J lost 14; bases outside the gene matches: 12. Germline assignment: CDR1 SEHNR and CDR2 FQNEAQ (reference sequence). The CDR3 extends over 14 amino acids. CDR3 in amino acids: CASSTEWLAGVKFF. The CDR3 nucleotides read TGTGCCAGCAGCACCGAGTGGCTAGCGGGAGTGAAGTTCTTC.

This sequence joins TRBV7-2 and TRBJ1-2; D is uncertain. V was shortened by 0 bases and J by 4 bases, with 21 bases between the two germline ends. The CDR3 sequence is 18 residues long. The germline gives CDR1 SGHTA, CDR2 FQGNSA. CDR3 loop: CASSLALLSSAGGYGYTF. As DNA, the CDR3 is TGTGCCAGCAGCTTAGCGCTACTGTCGTCCGCGGGAGGCTATGGCTACACCTTC.